These 20 T cell receptor beta chains originate from one sample sequenced in a study of radiation and T cells in renal cell carcinoma. The repertoire was sequenced with immunoSEQ multiplex PCR; TCRdb's copy has only in-frame clones and lacks some. The repertoire holds approximately 61,000 clones, with just over 75% as singletons. Described time point: blood 2 weeks post-SBRT. Treatment described: 15 Gy SBRT to primary tumor, nephrectomy 4 weeks later. Here the sequenced sample was blood, taken from a patient whose treatment included radiotherapy and nephrectomy. Every receptor here comes from a man aged 60 to 69 with renal cell carcinoma.

The chain combines TRBV7-2 with TRBJ1-5; D call uncertain. Germline V gene sequence: CDR1 SGHTA, CDR2 FQGNSA. The CDR3 consists of 13 residues. Deletions cut 5 bases from V and 4 bases from J, with 9 bases between. CDR3 sequence reads: CASSPRGNQPQHF. The CDR3 DNA sequence: TGTGCCAGCAGCCCCCGCGGGAATCAGCCCCAGCATTTT.

The chain employs TRBV7-9 and TRBJ2-5; 7 positions match TRBD1. V lost 4 bases and J lost 4; bases outside the gene matches: 6. Germline V gives CDR1 SEHNR, CDR2 FQNEAQ (reference sequence). The CDR3 consists of 14 residues. The CDR3 spells CASSSPGTAETQYF. CDR3 DNA sequence: TGTGCCAGCAGCTCGCCCGGGACAGCAGAGACCCAGTACTTC.

The V call is TRBV15, the J call TRBJ2-4; 11 positions agree with TRBD1. Germline trimming cut 0 bases from V and 8 bases from J; bases unmatched to any gene: 18. The CDR3 contains 20 residues. Looked up from germline, CDR1 is LNHNV and CDR2 is YYDKDF (reference sequence). The CDR3 bases are TGTGCCACCAGCAGAGATCTATTTGATCCGGGACAGGGGGTGTGGGACATTCAGTACTTC. This codes for CATSRDLFDPGQGVWDIQYF.

V is TRBV5-4 and J is TRBJ1-5; TRBD1 matches 8 bases. V gave up 0 bases and J gave up 3 bases; unmatched junction bases: 5. The CDR3 loop spans 16 amino acids. Germline CDR1 reads SGHNT; CDR2 reads YYREEE (reference sequence). This CDR3 reads CASSLDPGGINQPQHF. DNA of the CDR3: TGTGCCAGCAGCTTGGATCCAGGGGGCATCAATCAGCCCCAGCATTTT.

V is TRBV11-2 and J is TRBJ2-5, with 8 positions matching TRBD2. The trim removed 8 bases at V and 2 bases at J, leaving 10 bases unmatched. This CDR3 spans 15 amino acids. CDR1 is SGHAT and CDR2 is FQNNGV in the germline V gene. The chain's CDR3 is CASCQSVAGQETQYF. CDR3 DNA sequence: TGTGCCAGCTGCCAATCCGTAGCGGGACAAGAGACCCAGTACTTC.

The chain employs TRBV29-1 and TRBJ2-5; D is unclear. V gave up 5 bases and J gave up 3 bases, with 13 bases separating them. Germline CDR1 SQVTM, CDR2 ANQGSEA. The CDR3 is 13 residues long. This CDR3 is CSVPLPNEETQYF. The CDR3 coding sequence is TGCAGCGTTCCTTTACCGAACGAAGAGACCCAGTACTTC.

This clone was observed once. The V call is TRBV19, the J call TRBJ1-1; 7 bases map to TRBD1. CDR1 is LNHDA, CDR2 SQIVND, per germline (reference sequence). This CDR3 has 15 residues. The V and J ends lost 4 bases and 4 bases, in that order; junction bases with no gene match: 9. For the CDR3, the DNA is TGTGCCAGTAGTACACAAAACAGGGGCGGCACTGAAGCTTTCTTT. The encoded protein is CASSTQNRGGTEAFF.

J is TRBJ2-2 and V is TRBV7-8, with D possibly called TRBD1 or TRBD2 (5 bases each). This CDR3 has 14 amino acids. Germline V gene data show CDR1 as SGHVS and CDR2 as FQNEAQ. V lost 2 bases and J 6 bases, leaving 10 bases between the germline ends. CDR3 nucleotide sequence: TGTGCCAGCAGCTTACCCCTGGGGGCCGGGGAGCTGTTTTTT. Translated, it gives CASSLPLGAGELFF.

This clone was seen once. The V gene is TRBV7-9, the J gene TRBJ2-2; D call uncertain. CDR3 size: 14 residues. V lost 5 bases, J lost 7 bases, and 14 bases lay in between. Germline values: CDR1 SEHNR, CDR2 FQNEAQ (reference sequence). This CDR3 reads CASSLTSSGGELFF. The CDR3 DNA follows: TGTGCCAGCAGCCTTACCAGCTCCGGCGGGGAGCTGTTTTTT.

The chain has TRBV7-5 and TRBJ1-2; the D segment call TRBD1 is taken from the table without a DNA check. TRBV7-5 is a known pseudogene. The CDR3 extends over 19 amino acids. The CDR3: CARSATPPETDRAGYGYTF. CDR3 DNA: TGTGCCAGAAGCGCTACTCCTCCGGAGACAGACAGGGCCGGGTATGGCTACACCTTC.

The chain carries TRBV30 and TRBJ2-7; D tentatively fits TRBD1 or TRBD2 (6 bases each). CDR3 length: 14 residues. With 4 bases removed from V and 3 bases from J, the gap between germline ends came to 16 bases. Germline loops: CDR1 GTSNPN, CDR2 SVGIG (reference sequence). CDR3 nucleotide sequence: TGTGCCTGGAATGGGCCGGGGGCCGGCTACGAGCAGTACTTC. Translated, it gives CAWNGPGAGYEQYF.

The V gene is TRBV30, the J gene TRBJ1-3; D gene ambiguous. Per the germline V gene, CDR1 is GTSNPN and CDR2 is SVGIG (reference sequence). The CDR3 runs 16 residues. Trimming took 0 bases from V and 0 from J, leaving 12 bases between them. The CDR3 DNA sequence: TGTGCCTGGAGTGTAGGGCTTACATCCTCTGGAAACACCATATATTTT. Translated: CAWSVGLTSSGNTIYF.

V usage is TRBV15 and J usage is TRBJ1-1; a weak D match, TRBD1 (6 bases). Trimming shortened V by 0 bases and J by 2 bases, and 10 bases separated the two germline ends. In germline, CDR1 is LNHNV, CDR2 YYDKDF (reference sequence). The CDR3 covers 15 residues. This CDR3 is CATSRDGGENTEAFF. For the CDR3, the DNA is TGTGCCACCAGCAGAGACGGGGGCGAAAACACTGAAGCTTTCTTT.

The chain employs TRBV29-1 and TRBJ2-3, with 9 bases identical to TRBD1. The CDR3 length is 14 residues. The germline CDR1 and CDR2 sequences are SQVTM and ANQGSEA. DNA of the CDR3: TGCAGTTCGGACAGGGGTACGGACGGAGATACGCAGTATTTT. It specifies CSSDRGTDGDTQYF.

The chain joins TRBV10-1 to TRBJ2-5; D is ambiguous. The CDR3 runs to 13 residues. Germline V gene sequence: CDR1 WNHNN, CDR2 SYGVQD (reference sequence). Trimming shortened V by 4 bases and J by 5 bases, and 11 bases separated the two germline ends. The CDR3 region is CASSAAVGETQYF. Written as DNA, the CDR3 is TGCGCCAGCAGTGCTGCGGTGGGGGAGACCCAGTACTTC.

V is TRBV7-8 and J is TRBJ2-5; perhaps TRBD1 as D (6 bases). This CDR3 has 18 residues. Germline V gene data show CDR1 as SGHVS and CDR2 as FQNEAQ. V was clipped by 5 bases and J by 10 bases, with 32 bases between them. The CDR3 DNA sequence: TGTGCCAGCAGCCCTCTGGGGGCCAGATCCCCATCGATAAGGATCCAGTACTTC. This encodes CASSPLGARSPSIRIQYF.

V is TRBV18 and J is TRBJ1-5; D unclear. Germline-derived CDR1 and CDR2 are KGHSH and LQKENI. Deletions cut 1 base from V and 3 bases from J, with 10 bases between. The CDR3 consists of 15 residues. The CDR3 loop reads CASSPQAPVNQPQHF. The DNA of the CDR3 is TGTGCCAGCTCACCACAGGCCCCAGTCAATCAGCCCCAGCATTTT.

This chain uses TRBV6-6 with TRBJ1-6; TRBD1 agrees at 10 bases. Germline-derived CDR1 and CDR2 are MNHNY and SVGAGI (reference sequence). The CDR3 runs 14 residues. The V and J ends lost 2 bases and 8 bases, in that order; junction bases with no gene match: 0. The CDR3 DNA is TGTGCCAGCAGTTACGGGACAGGGGATTCACCCCTCCACTTT. Its protein product is CASSYGTGDSPLHF.

The V and J genes are TRBV29-1 and TRBJ2-7; possibly TRBD2 for D (6 bases). CDR3 length equals 15 residues. V lost 6 bases to trimming and J lost 0 bases, with 18 bases between them. Germline CDR1 is SQVTM and CDR2 is ANQGSEA. CDR3 nucleotides: TGCAGCGTACAAGGAGGGCCGTCCCGCTCCTACGAGCAGTACTTC. This translates into CSVQGGPSRSYEQYF.

This chain joins TRBV28 and TRBJ2-7, with 7 positions matching TRBD1. V shed 5 bases, J shed 3 bases, and the junction held 4 bases outside the gene matches. The CDR3 length is 13 residues. Germline CDR1 is MDHEN and CDR2 is SYDVKM. In nucleotides, the CDR3 is TGTGCCAGCAGTGAGGGACAGATCTACGAGCAGTACGTC. Encoded protein: CASSEGQIYEQYV.